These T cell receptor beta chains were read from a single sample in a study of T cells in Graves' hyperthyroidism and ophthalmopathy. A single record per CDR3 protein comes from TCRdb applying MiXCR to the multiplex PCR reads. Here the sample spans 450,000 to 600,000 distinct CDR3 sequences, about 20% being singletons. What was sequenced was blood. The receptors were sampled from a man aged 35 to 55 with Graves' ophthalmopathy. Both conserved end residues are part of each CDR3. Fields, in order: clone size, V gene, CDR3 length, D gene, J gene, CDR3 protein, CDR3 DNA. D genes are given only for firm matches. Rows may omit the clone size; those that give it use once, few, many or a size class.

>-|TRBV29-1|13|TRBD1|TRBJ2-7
CSVGQGVGYEQYF
TGCAGCGTTGGACAGGGGGTTGGGTACGAGCAGTACTTC
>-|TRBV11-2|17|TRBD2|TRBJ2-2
CASSFVSGRGNTGELFF
TGTGCCAGCAGCTTCGTTAGCGGGAGGGGGAACACCGGGGAGCTGTTTTTT
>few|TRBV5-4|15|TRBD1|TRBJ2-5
CASSRPTGFQETQYF
TGTGCCAGCAGCCGCCCGACAGGGTTCCAAGAGACCCAGTACTTC
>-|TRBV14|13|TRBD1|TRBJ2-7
CASRPRGLHEQYF
TGTGCCAGCAGACCTAGGGGGCTCCACGAGCAGTACTTC
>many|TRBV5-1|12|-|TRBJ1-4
CASSRDKEKLFF
TGCGCCAGCAGCCGGGACAAGGAAAAACTGTTTTTT
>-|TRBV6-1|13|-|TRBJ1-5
CASSRSIDQPQHF
TGTGCCAGCAGTCGGTCAATAGATCAGCCCCAGCATTTT
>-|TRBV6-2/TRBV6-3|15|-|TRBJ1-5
CASSPIYREVKPQHF
TGTGCCAGCAGTCCCATCTACAGGGAAGTGAAGCCCCAGCATTTT
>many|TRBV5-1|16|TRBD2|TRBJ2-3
CASSSGTSGSADTQYF
TGCGCCAGCAGCTCAGGGACTAGCGGGAGCGCAGATACGCAGTATTTT
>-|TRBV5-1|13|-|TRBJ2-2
CASSFKNTGELFF
TGCGCCAGCAGCTTCAAGAACACCGGGGAGCTGTTTTTT
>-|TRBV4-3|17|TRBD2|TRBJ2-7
CASSQELGLAVSYEQYF
TGCGCCAGCAGCCAAGAATTAGGACTAGCGGTTTCCTACGAGCAGTACTTC
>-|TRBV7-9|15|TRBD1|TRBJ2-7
CASSLDGTGPYEQYF
TGTGCCAGCAGCCTAGACGGGACAGGGCCCTACGAGCAGTACTTC
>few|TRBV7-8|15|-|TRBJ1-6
CASSSRGIDNSPLHF
TGTGCCAGCAGCTCTAGGGGCATAGATAATTCACCCCTCCACTTT
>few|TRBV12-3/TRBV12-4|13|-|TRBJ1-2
CASSPRGRGGYTF
TGTGCCAGCAGTCCGCGGGGGCGCGGTGGCTACACCTTC
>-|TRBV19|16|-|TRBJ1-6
CASTNRGSTNNSPLHF
TGTGCCAGTACCAACAGAGGGTCGACTAATAATTCACCCCTCCACTTT
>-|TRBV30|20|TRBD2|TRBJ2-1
CAWSVRPPEASGLTYNEQFF
TGTGCCTGGAGTGTACGACCCCCGGAGGCTAGCGGGCTTACCTACAATGAGCAGTTCTTC
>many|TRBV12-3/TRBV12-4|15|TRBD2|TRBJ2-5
CASSYLPGLEETQYF
TGTGCCAGCAGCTACCTCCCGGGACTAGAGGAGACCCAGTACTTC
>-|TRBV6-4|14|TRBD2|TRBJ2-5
CATLGRVSGETQYF
TGTGCCACCTTGGGGAGGGTGTCGGGAGAGACCCAGTACTTC
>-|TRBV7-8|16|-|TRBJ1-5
CASSLQIPGTDQPQHF
TGTGCCAGCAGCCTACAGATACCTGGGACCGATCAGCCCCAGCATTTT
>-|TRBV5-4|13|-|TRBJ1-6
CASSLLSEEGLHF
TGTGCCAGCAGCTTGTTGAGCGAGGAGGGGCTCCACTTT
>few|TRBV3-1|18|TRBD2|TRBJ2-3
CASSQEALAGGLTDTQYF
TGTGCCAGCAGCCAAGAAGCACTAGCGGGGGGGTTAACAGATACGCAGTATTTT
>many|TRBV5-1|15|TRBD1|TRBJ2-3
CASRSTGQGADTQYF
TGCGCCAGCAGGTCTACGGGACAGGGCGCAGATACGCAGTATTTT
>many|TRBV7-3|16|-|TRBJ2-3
CASSPGVGDSTDTQYF
TGTGCCAGCAGCCCCGGTGTGGGCGACAGCACAGATACGCAGTATTTT
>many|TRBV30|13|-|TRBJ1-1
CAWRPILNTEAFF
TGTGCCTGGAGGCCAATTTTGAACACTGAAGCTTTCTTT
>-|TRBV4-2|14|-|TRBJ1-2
CASSQVSDPYGYTF
TGTGCCAGCAGCCAAGTGTCCGACCCCTATGGCTACACCTTC
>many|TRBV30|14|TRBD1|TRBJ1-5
CAWSGGQENQPQHF
TGTGCCTGGAGTGGGGGACAGGAAAATCAGCCCCAGCATTTT
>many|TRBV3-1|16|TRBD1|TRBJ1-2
CASSQDSDRGNYGYTF
TGTGCCAGCAGCCAAGATTCGGACAGGGGCAACTATGGCTACACCTTC
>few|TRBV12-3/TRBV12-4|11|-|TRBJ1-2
CASTQGRGYTF
TGTGCCAGCACCCAGGGCCGGGGCTACACCTTC
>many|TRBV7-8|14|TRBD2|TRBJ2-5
CASRRRGAGETQYF
TGTGCCAGCAGAAGGCGGGGGGCGGGGGAGACCCAGTACTTC
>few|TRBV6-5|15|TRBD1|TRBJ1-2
CASSSPGQSLYGYTF
TGTGCCAGCAGTTCACCGGGACAGAGTCTCTATGGCTACACCTTC
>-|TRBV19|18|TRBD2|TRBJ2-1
CASSRWWASGRANGEQFF
TGTGCCAGTAGTAGGTGGTGGGCTAGCGGGAGGGCTAATGGTGAGCAGTTCTTC
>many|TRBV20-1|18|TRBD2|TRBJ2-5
CSATGAGGQQGKKETQYF
TGCAGTGCGACTGGTGCGGGGGGGCAGCAGGGGAAAAAAGAGACCCAGTACTTC
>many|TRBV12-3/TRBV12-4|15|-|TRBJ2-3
CASTLRGMSTDTQYF
TGTGCCAGCACTCTCCGGGGGATGAGTACAGATACGCAGTATTTT
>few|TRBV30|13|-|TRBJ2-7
CAWRVVGTYEQYF
TGTGCCTGGAGGGTCGTCGGAACCTACGAGCAGTACTTC
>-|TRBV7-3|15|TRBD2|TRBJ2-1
CASSLIPSGRNEQFF
TGTGCCAGCAGCTTAATCCCTAGCGGTCGCAATGAGCAGTTCTTC
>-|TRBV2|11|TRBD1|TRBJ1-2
CAGNRGGGYTF
TGTGCCGGCAACAGGGGGGGTGGCTACACCTTC
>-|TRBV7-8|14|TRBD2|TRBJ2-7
CASSLAGGRGEQYF
TGTGCCAGCAGCTTAGCCGGGGGGAGAGGGGAGCAGTACTTC
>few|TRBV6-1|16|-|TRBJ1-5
CASSPQQGSSNQPQHF
TGTGCCAGCAGTCCCCAACAGGGAAGTAGCAATCAGCCCCAGCATTTT
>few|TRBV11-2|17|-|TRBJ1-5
CASSFLVSVGARQPQHF
TGTGCCAGCAGCTTCTTAGTATCCGTGGGGGCCCGTCAGCCCCAGCATTTT
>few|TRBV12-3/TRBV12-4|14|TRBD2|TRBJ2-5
CASSFVAGATAQYF
TGTGCCAGCAGTTTTGTAGCGGGGGCAACGGCCCAGTACTTC
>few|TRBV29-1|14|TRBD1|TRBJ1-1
CSVRTRQGNTEAFF
TGCAGCGTGAGGACCCGACAGGGTAACACTGAAGCTTTCTTT
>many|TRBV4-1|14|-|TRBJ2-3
CASSQGASTDTQYF
TGTGCCAGCAGCCAAGGGGCTAGCACAGATACGCAGTATTTT
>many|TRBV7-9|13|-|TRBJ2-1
CASSYDPVPEQFF
TGTGCCAGCAGTTACGACCCGGTACCTGAGCAGTTCTTC
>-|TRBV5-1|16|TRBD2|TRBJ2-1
CASSLVGGGLYNEQFF
TGCGCCAGCAGCCTGGTTGGCGGGGGACTCTACAATGAGCAGTTCTTC
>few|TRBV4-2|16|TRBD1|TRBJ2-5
CASSPRSSTGGETQYF
TGTGCCAGCAGCCCCCGCTCTTCCACAGGGGGAGAGACCCAGTACTTC
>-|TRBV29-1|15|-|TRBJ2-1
CSADSGSTSGNEQFF
TGCAGCGCCGACTCCGGGAGCACATCCGGCAATGAGCAGTTCTTC